This TCR beta chain appears in the sequencing data of a study of T-cell memory formation after mild COVID-19. Regarding the study as a whole: Cross-reactive memory seemingly joined, as some responding clones were found in pre-infection memory. The CD4+ clones that contracted clustered mainly within CM and EM, and the CD8+ clones concentrated in EMRA.

With constant-segment primers, 5'RACE yielded cDNA libraries of TCR alpha and TCR beta that carried sample barcodes and UMIs. MiXCR was run by TCRdb on the 5' RACE reads, yielding one entry per CDR3 protein. The data hold roughly 190,000 distinct CDR3 sequences, with around 20% observed a single time. This clonotype was detected a few times. The antigen is not known. Input material: PBMCs or a T cell subset sorted from them (not recorded which). The TCR sequence derives from an adult woman who had mild COVID-19 (a few samples of this study predate the infection). Cell type and time point are not known.

The CDR3 nucleotides are TGTGCCAGCAGCCAAGGACAGGGGGTTACAGATACGCAGTATTTT. Translated: CASSQGQGVTDTQYF. The chain links TRBV3-1 to TRBJ2-3; 9 bases map to TRBD1. The V segment lost 1 base and the J segment 3 bases; nucleotides outside the gene matches: 2. CDR1 is LGHDT and CDR2 is YNNKEL in the germline V gene (reference sequence). CDR3 length: 15 residues.